Given below is one TCR beta chain in context. The identical CDR3 is also encoded by other nucleotide sequences in the sample. The sample is drawn from a study of shared clonotypes between healthy human individuals. Study background: Per donor, three plates held CD4 naive cells, three held CD4 memory, two held CD8 naive and one held CD8 memory.

Replicate PCRs for sorted subsets used approximately 190 ng DNA; this equaled about 30,000 T cell genomes. Measured with immunoSEQ multiplex PCR; TCRdb has only the in-frame clones, and not every one. This sample has 2 million to 2.5 million clones; 85% to 95% occur once, and the top ten carry about 0.41%. HIV-negative, healthy adults without recent acute infections or vaccinations were the donors. This CDR3 is 14 amino acids long. V trimming: 4 bases; J trimming: 8 bases; junction bases outside the gene matches: 7. The germline V gene has CDR1 SGHRS and CDR2 YFSETQ. The sample was naive CD4+ T cells from PBMCs. The sample's subset: CD45RA+ positively selected. This rearrangement joins TRBV5-1 to TRBJ2-1, with 9 bases that match TRBD2. This TCR was recovered from a man aged 18 to 29 in good health. Some clones in this sample may be carry-over from other donors' samples. The CDR3 reads CASSLVGGRDEQFF. CDR3 nucleotide sequence: TGCGCCAGCAGCCTGGTGGGCGGGAGGGATGAGCAGTTCTTC.